The rows below give T cell receptor beta chains drawn from one sample of a study of blood T cell repertoires in COVID-19. Sequencing used immunoSEQ multiplex PCR; TCRdb keeps in-frame clones, though not all of them. The sample lists about 240,000 clones; just under 85% were seen once. The sample comprised peripheral blood. Source of these receptors: a woman of 80 years or more with acute or convalescent COVID-19. CDR3s include the opening cysteine and the closing phenylalanine or tryptophan. The order of the fields is J gene, V gene, D gene, clone size, CDR3 protein, CDR3 DNA. A D gene is named only where the DNA matches it firmly. The size entry is marked missing in some rows and otherwise reads once, few, many or a size class.

J gene: TRBJ2-1
V gene: TRBV21-1
D gene: .
clone size: .
CDR3 protein: CASSKNPPWRNEQFF
CDR3 DNA: TGTGCCAGCAGCAAAAATCCCCCCTGGAGGAATGAGCAGTTCTTC

J gene: TRBJ2-4
V gene: TRBV5-1
D gene: .
clone size: .
CDR3 protein: CASSPLQGAKNIQYF
CDR3 DNA: TGCGCCAGCAGCCCCCTCCAGGGAGCCAAAAACATTCAGTACTTC

J gene: TRBJ2-1
V gene: TRBV11-1
D gene: TRBD2
clone size: .
CDR3 protein: CASSLERGPYNEQFF
CDR3 DNA: TGTGCCAGCAGCCTAGAGCGGGGTCCCTACAATGAGCAGTTCTTC

J gene: TRBJ1-1
V gene: TRBV28
D gene: .
clone size: .
CDR3 protein: CASRYPTGDTEAFF
CDR3 DNA: TGTGCCAGCAGATATCCGACGGGGGACACTGAAGCTTTCTTT

J gene: TRBJ1-5
V gene: TRBV3-1/TRBV3-2
D gene: TRBD1
clone size: .
CDR3 protein: CASSPGQMNNQPQHF
CDR3 DNA: TGTGCCAGCAGCCCGGGACAGATGAACAATCAGCCCCAGCATTTT

J gene: TRBJ2-7
V gene: TRBV11-1
D gene: .
clone size: .
CDR3 protein: CASSLALPGQGNHEQYF
CDR3 DNA: TGTGCCAGCAGCTTAGCGCTCCCCGGGCAGGGTAACCACGAGCAGTACTTC

J gene: TRBJ2-7
V gene: TRBV29-1
D gene: .
clone size: .
CDR3 protein: CSVAEASYEQYF
CDR3 DNA: TGCAGCGTCGCCGAGGCCTCCTACGAGCAGTACTTC

J gene: TRBJ1-2
V gene: TRBV4-1
D gene: .
clone size: .
CDR3 protein: CASSQVGQGGGYTF
CDR3 DNA: TGCGCCAGCAGCCAAGTCGGGCAGGGTGGTGGCTACACCTTC

J gene: TRBJ2-7
V gene: TRBV6-5
D gene: .
clone size: .
CDR3 protein: CASSPQGVGPSEQYF
CDR3 DNA: TGTGCCAGCAGCCCACAGGGAGTGGGGCCTTCCGAGCAGTACTTC

J gene: TRBJ1-2
V gene: TRBV7-9
D gene: TRBD1
clone size: .
CDR3 protein: CASSRGGWDANYGYTF
CDR3 DNA: TGTGCCAGCAGCAGAGGGGGCTGGGACGCTAACTATGGCTACACCTTC

J gene: TRBJ1-2
V gene: TRBV28
D gene: TRBD1
clone size: .
CDR3 protein: CASSNVGTDDYGYTF
CDR3 DNA: TGTGCCAGCAGTAACGTGGGGACAGATGACTATGGCTACACCTTC

J gene: TRBJ1-3
V gene: TRBV18
D gene: .
clone size: few
CDR3 protein: CASSPDSSGNTIYF
CDR3 DNA: TGTGCCAGCTCACCAGACTCCTCCGGAAACACCATATATTTT

J gene: TRBJ1-2
V gene: TRBV3-1/TRBV3-2
D gene: TRBD1
clone size: .
CDR3 protein: CASSQTLGQGADGYTF
CDR3 DNA: TGTGCCAGCAGCCAAACCCTAGGACAGGGGGCGGACGGCTACACCTTC

J gene: TRBJ2-5
V gene: TRBV27
D gene: TRBD2
clone size: .
CDR3 protein: CASSFSGGVLGETQYF
CDR3 DNA: TGTGCCAGCAGTTTCAGCGGGGGGGTCCTTGGGGAGACCCAGTACTTC

J gene: TRBJ1-1
V gene: TRBV18
D gene: .
clone size: .
CDR3 protein: CASSPQGRNTEAFF
CDR3 DNA: TGTGCCAGCTCACCCCAGGGGAGGAACACTGAAGCTTTCTTT

J gene: TRBJ1-1
V gene: TRBV24-1
D gene: TRBD1
clone size: .
CDR3 protein: CATDRQGRRSTEAFF
CDR3 DNA: TGTGCCACCGACCGACAGGGTCGTCGTAGCACTGAAGCTTTCTTT

J gene: TRBJ2-1
V gene: TRBV5-1
D gene: TRBD2
clone size: .
CDR3 protein: CASTSGTGGYNEQFF
CDR3 DNA: TGCGCCAGCACCTCAGGGACGGGGGGATACAATGAGCAGTTCTTC

J gene: TRBJ2-1
V gene: TRBV3-1/TRBV3-2
D gene: TRBD2
clone size: .
CDR3 protein: CASSQGPGLAGQNEQFF
CDR3 DNA: TGTGCCAGCAGCCAAGGCCCGGGACTAGCGGGGCAAAATGAGCAGTTCTTC

J gene: TRBJ2-5
V gene: TRBV5-1
D gene: .
clone size: .
CDR3 protein: CASSFHYQETQYF
CDR3 DNA: TGCGCCAGCAGCTTCCATTACCAAGAGACCCAGTACTTC

J gene: TRBJ2-1
V gene: TRBV7-3
D gene: TRBD2
clone size: .
CDR3 protein: CASSSGGLQFF
CDR3 DNA: TGTGCCAGCAGTTCGGGGGGGCTGCAGTTCTTC

J gene: TRBJ2-1
V gene: TRBV29-1
D gene: .
clone size: .
CDR3 protein: CSDRIWNEQFF
CDR3 DNA: TGCAGCGACAGGATATGGAATGAGCAGTTCTTC

J gene: TRBJ1-5
V gene: TRBV20-1
D gene: .
clone size: .
CDR3 protein: CSASIQGGNQPQHF
CDR3 DNA: TGCAGTGCTAGTATCCAGGGTGGCAATCAGCCCCAGCATTTT

J gene: TRBJ2-1
V gene: TRBV30
D gene: .
clone size: .
CDR3 protein: CAWSVTGSNEQFF
CDR3 DNA: TGTGCCTGGAGTGTAACAGGTAGCAATGAGCAGTTCTTC

J gene: TRBJ2-3
V gene: TRBV3-1/TRBV3-2
D gene: .
clone size: .
CDR3 protein: CASSSITGGRVAPRGTDTQYF
CDR3 DNA: TGTGCCAGCAGCTCTATTACAGGGGGGAGGGTGGCCCCAAGGGGTACAGATACGCAGTATTTT

J gene: TRBJ1-1
V gene: TRBV18
D gene: .
clone size: .
CDR3 protein: CASSPVAGLETEAFF
CDR3 DNA: TGTGCCAGCTCACCGGTCGCAGGGCTGGAAACTGAAGCTTTCTTT

J gene: TRBJ1-6
V gene: TRBV30
D gene: TRBD1
clone size: .
CDR3 protein: CAWNAQGGNSPLHF
CDR3 DNA: TGTGCCTGGAATGCCCAGGGGGGAAATTCACCCCTCCACTTT